The rows below give T cell receptor beta chains drawn from one sample of a study of CD8+ T cells in alopecia areata. Using immunoSEQ multiplex PCR, the repertoire was profiled, and TCRdb retains in-frame clones only, with some absent. The sample includes 150,000 to 190,000 clones, about 53% seen only once; the top ten take approximately 19%. This specimen consisted of CD8+ T cells sorted from blood, obtained at week 0. These receptors all come from a human donor with alopecia areata. Both conserved end residues are part of each CDR3. D genes are given only for firm matches. Size is stated for part of the rows, as once, few or many counts, or as a class when the clone is expanded.

NA	TRBV20-1	8	NA	TRBJ1-2	TGCAGTGCAGCTGGCTACACCTTC	CSAAGYTF
TRBD1	TRBV12-5	16	few	TRBJ2-7	TGTGCTAGTGGTGCCACGGACAGGGGAAGCTCCTACGAGCAGTACTTC	CASGATDRGSSYEQYF
TRBD1	TRBV27	14	NA	TRBJ2-7	TGTGCCAGCAGGCCTCCGGGACAGGCCTACGAGCAGTACTTC	CASRPPGQAYEQYF
NA	TRBV29-1	12	NA	TRBJ1-4	TGCAGCGTTGCAGAAGGGGATGAAAAACTGTTTTTT	CSVAEGDEKLFF
NA	TRBV29-1	12	NA	TRBJ2-7	TGCAGCGTTGAGGTACGGGCCTACGAGCAGTACTTC	CSVEVRAYEQYF
NA	TRBV7-6	14	NA	TRBJ2-7	TGTGCCAGCAGCTTAGGACAGCCCCCCTACGAGCAGTACTTC	CASSLGQPPYEQYF
NA	TRBV7-3	14	NA	TRBJ2-3	TGTGCCAGCAGGCTTGGGACTAGCACAGATACGCAGTATTTT	CASRLGTSTDTQYF
NA	TRBV13	15	NA	TRBJ2-6	TGTGCCAGCAGCTTAGCTATTTCTGGGGCCAACGTCCTGACTTTC	CASSLAISGANVLTF
NA	TRBV19	19	NA	TRBJ1-1	TGTGCCAGTAGTACCAGGACCAGGGCACGGCTGTTCATGAACACTGAAGCTTTCTTT	CASSTRTRARLFMNTEAFF
NA	TRBV30	14	NA	TRBJ1-5	TGTGCCTGGAGTTTGACGAATAGCAATCAGCCCCAGCATTTT	CAWSLTNSNQPQHF
NA	TRBV30	10	NA	TRBJ1-1	TGTGCAGGGGGGTGGACTGAAGCTTTCTTT	CAGGWTEAFF
NA	TRBV15	13	NA	TRBJ2-7	TGTGCCACCAGCAGAGATGACTGGGACGAGCAGTACTTC	CATSRDDWDEQYF
NA	TRBV4-1	15	NA	TRBJ2-1	TGCGCCAGCAGCCAAGCGGGGGGCGCTTTTGATGAGCAGTTCTTC	CASSQAGGAFDEQFF
TRBD1	TRBV4-2	13	NA	TRBJ1-1	TGTGCCAGCAGCTTCGGGACAGCTAATGAAGCTTTCTTT	CASSFGTANEAFF
NA	TRBV9	12	few	TRBJ2-1	TGTGCCAGCAGCGGAACTCGGGGCCTCCTGTTCTTC	CASSGTRGLLFF
NA	TRBV13	13	NA	TRBJ1-5	TGTGCCAGCAGCCCAAGACCGGGACAGCCCCAGCATTTT	CASSPRPGQPQHF
TRBD1	TRBV30	14	NA	TRBJ1-1	TGTGCCTGGAATAACAGGGGGATGAACACTGAAGCTTTCTTT	CAWNNRGMNTEAFF
NA	TRBV7-9	16	few	TRBJ1-1	TGTGCCAGCAGCTTCCCCGGGGTGGGGGCGAACACTGAAGCTTTCTTT	CASSFPGVGANTEAFF
NA	TRBV19	15	few	TRBJ1-5	TGTGCCAGCCTATACGGGGCAGGGAGCAATCAGCCCCAGCATTTT	CASLYGAGSNQPQHF
NA	TRBV25-1	13	NA	TRBJ2-7	TGTGCCAGCAGTGGGACGGAGGCGGGCGAGCAGTACTTC	CASSGTEAGEQYF
NA	TRBV6-5	11	NA	TRBJ2-3	TGTGCCAGCAGCCACACAGATACGCAGTATTTT	CASSHTDTQYF
NA	TRBV4-3	15	NA	TRBJ1-6	TGCGCCAGCAGCCAAGATCCTACAGTGCTCTCACCCCTCCACTTT	CASSQDPTVLSPLHF
TRBD1	TRBV9	14	few	TRBJ1-1	TGTGCCAGCAGCGCACAGGGGGCGGACACTGAAGCTTTCTTT	CASSAQGADTEAFF
TRBD1	TRBV5-1	14	once	TRBJ2-1	TGCGCCAGCAGCTTAGACAGGGGGCGCGATGAGCAGTTCTTC	CASSLDRGRDEQFF
TRBD1	TRBV27	13	NA	TRBJ1-1	TGTGCCAGCAGACGCACAGGGGGCACTGAAGCTTTCTTT	CASRRTGGTEAFF
NA	TRBV9	18	once	TRBJ2-1	TGTGCCAGCAGCGTAGGAGGGGGGACTCCCAGCTCCTACAATGAGCAGTTCTTC	CASSVGGGTPSSYNEQFF
NA	TRBV30	13	once	TRBJ1-5	TGTGCCTGGAGTGTAGGCGGCGATCAGCCCCAGCATTTT	CAWSVGGDQPQHF
NA	TRBV27	10	NA	TRBJ2-1	TGTGCCAGCTTTGGGAATGAGCAGTTCTTC	CASFGNEQFF
TRBD2	TRBV29-1	15	NA	TRBJ2-5	TGCAGCGTTGTGACTAGCGGGGGATTCGGGGAGACCCAGTACTTC	CSVVTSGGFGETQYF
NA	TRBV6-5	16	NA	TRBJ1-1	TGTGCCAGCAGTTACTCTTTTGGGGAGGTAAACACTGAAGCTTTCTTT	CASSYSFGEVNTEAFF
NA	TRBV5-1	15	NA	TRBJ2-7	TGCGCCAGCAGCTTGGAACCGGGAGAGACCCGCGAGCAGTACTTC	CASSLEPGETREQYF
NA	TRBV29-1	13	few	TRBJ1-2	TGCAGCGTTGAAGGGGGCGGCCTCTATGGCTACACCTTC	CSVEGGGLYGYTF
TRBD1	TRBV7-6	16	NA	TRBJ2-3	TGTGCCAGCAGCTTAGTCGGGACAGCTAGCACAGATACGCAGTATTTT	CASSLVGTASTDTQYF
NA	TRBV10-3	15	few	TRBJ2-1	TGTGCCATCACGGTTTTGGGCAGGGGAGAGTCAGAGCAGTTCTTC	CAITVLGRGESEQFF
NA	TRBV25-1	11	NA	TRBJ1-1	TGTGCCAGCAGTGATGTCACTGAAGCTTTCTTT	CASSDVTEAFF